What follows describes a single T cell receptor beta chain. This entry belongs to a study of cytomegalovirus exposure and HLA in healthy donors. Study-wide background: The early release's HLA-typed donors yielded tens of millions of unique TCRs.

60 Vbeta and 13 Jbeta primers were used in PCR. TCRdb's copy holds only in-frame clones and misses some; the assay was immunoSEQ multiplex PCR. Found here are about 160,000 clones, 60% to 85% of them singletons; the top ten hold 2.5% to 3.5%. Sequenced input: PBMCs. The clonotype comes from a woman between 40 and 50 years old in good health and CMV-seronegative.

CDR3 amino acids: CASSLGGDVGTEAFF. CDR3 nucleotide sequence: TGTGCCAGCAGCTTAGGAGGTGACGTAGGCACTGAAGCTTTCTTT. The genes are TRBV11-3 and TRBJ1-1; the D is unclear. The CDR3 consists of 15 residues. Germline CDR1 SGHNT, CDR2 YENEEA. The V and J ends lost 1 base and 4 bases respectively, with 13 bases between them.